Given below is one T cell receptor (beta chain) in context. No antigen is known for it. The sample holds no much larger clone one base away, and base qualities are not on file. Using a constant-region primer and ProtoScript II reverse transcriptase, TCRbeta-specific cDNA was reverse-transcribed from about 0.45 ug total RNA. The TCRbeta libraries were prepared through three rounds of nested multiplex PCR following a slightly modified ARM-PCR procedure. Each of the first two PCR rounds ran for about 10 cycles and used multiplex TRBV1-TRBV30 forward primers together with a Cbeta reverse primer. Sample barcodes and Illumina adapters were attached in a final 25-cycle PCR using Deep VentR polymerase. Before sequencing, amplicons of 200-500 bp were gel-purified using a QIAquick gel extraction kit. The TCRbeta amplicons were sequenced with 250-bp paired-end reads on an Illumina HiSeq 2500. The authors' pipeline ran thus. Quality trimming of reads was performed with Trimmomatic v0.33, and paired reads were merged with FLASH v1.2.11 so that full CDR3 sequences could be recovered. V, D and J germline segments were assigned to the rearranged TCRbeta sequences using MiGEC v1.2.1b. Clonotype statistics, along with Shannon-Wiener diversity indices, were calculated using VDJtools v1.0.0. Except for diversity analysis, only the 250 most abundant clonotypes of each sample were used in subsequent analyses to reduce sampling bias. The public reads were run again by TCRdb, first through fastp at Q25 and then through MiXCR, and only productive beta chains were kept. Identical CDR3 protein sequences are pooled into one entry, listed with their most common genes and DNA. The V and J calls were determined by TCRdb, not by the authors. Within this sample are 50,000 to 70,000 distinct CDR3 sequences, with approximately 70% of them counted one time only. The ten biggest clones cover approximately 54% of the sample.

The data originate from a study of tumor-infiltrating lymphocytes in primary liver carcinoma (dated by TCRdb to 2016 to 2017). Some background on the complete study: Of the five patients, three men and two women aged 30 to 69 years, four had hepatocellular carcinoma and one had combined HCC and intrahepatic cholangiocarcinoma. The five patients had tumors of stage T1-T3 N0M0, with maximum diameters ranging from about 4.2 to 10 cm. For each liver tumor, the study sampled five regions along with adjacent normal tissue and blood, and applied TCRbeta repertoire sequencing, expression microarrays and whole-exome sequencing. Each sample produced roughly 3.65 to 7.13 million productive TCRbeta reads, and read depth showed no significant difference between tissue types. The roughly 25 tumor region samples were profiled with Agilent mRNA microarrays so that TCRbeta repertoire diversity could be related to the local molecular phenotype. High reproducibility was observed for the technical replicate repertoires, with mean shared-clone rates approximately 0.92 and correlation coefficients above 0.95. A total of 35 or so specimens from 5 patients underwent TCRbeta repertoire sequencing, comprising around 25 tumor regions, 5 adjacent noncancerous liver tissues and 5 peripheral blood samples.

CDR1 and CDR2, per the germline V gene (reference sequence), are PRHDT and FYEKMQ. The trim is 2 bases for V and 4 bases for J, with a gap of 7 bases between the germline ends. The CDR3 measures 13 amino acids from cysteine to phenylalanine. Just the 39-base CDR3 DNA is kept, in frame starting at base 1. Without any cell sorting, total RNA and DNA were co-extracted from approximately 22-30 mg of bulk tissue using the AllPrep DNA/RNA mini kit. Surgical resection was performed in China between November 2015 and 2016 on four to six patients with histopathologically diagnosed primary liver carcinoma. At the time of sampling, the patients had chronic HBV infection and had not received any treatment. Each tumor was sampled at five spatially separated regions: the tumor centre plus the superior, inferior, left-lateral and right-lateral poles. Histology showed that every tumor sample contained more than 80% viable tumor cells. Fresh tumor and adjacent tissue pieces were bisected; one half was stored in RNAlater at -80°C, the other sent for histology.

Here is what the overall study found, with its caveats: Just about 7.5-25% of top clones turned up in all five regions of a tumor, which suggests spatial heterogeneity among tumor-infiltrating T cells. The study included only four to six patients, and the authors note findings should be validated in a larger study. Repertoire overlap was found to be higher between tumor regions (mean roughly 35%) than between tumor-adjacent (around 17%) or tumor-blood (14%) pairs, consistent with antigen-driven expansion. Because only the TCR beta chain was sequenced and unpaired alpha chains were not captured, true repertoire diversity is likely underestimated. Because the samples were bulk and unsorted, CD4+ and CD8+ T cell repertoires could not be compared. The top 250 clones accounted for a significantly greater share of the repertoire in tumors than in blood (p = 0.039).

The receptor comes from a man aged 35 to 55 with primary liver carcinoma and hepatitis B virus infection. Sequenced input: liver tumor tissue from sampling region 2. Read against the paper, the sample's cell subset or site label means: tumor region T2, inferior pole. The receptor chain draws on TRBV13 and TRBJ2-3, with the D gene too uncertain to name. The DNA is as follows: TGTGCCAGCAGCTTAAAGAGTGCAGATACGCAGTATTTT. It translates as CASSLKSADTQYF.